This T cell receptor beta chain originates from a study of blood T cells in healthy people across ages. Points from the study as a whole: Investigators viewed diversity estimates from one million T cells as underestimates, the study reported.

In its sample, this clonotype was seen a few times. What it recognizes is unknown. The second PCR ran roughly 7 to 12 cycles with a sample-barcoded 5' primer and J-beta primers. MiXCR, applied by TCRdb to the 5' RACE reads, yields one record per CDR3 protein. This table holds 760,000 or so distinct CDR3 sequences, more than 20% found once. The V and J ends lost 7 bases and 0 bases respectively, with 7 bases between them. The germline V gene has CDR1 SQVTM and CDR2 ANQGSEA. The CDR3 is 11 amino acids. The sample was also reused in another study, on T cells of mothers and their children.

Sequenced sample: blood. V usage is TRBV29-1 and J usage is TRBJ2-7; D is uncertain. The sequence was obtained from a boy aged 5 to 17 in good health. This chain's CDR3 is CSAASSYEQYF. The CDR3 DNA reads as TGCAGCGCCGCAAGCTCCTACGAGCAGTACTTC.